This T cell receptor beta chain was retrieved from a study of response to subunit inactivated influenza vaccine. There are 13 residues in the CDR3. Trimming cost V 3 bases and J 1 base, with 6 bases left between them. The germline gives CDR1 MDHEN, CDR2 SYDVKM. There are a few counts of this clonotype. MiXCR, applied by TCRdb to the RT-PCR reads, yields one record per CDR3 protein. The sample carries about 170,000 distinct CDR3 sequences, more than 10% recorded once. This same sample was also taken into another study, of T cells expressing NK-cell markers. That paper states: In generating TCR beta cDNA, 5'RACE template switching with UMIs was used. The contribution of dominant NKG2C+ clonotypes to CD8+ T cells in about 6 donors was roughly 1.0-7.5%. Evidence did not settle whether expanded NKG2C+ T cell clones targeted HCMV.

This receptor was identified in a man aged 50-60 years who received an inactivated influenza vaccine. Source: CD8+ T cells sorted from PBMCs, taken roughly 13 days after vaccination. This sequence joins TRBV28 and TRBJ1-2; D is ambiguous. The CDR3 region has the DNA TGTGCCAGCAGTTTGTCCTTTAACTATGGCTACACCTTC. Translating it yields CASSLSFNYGYTF.